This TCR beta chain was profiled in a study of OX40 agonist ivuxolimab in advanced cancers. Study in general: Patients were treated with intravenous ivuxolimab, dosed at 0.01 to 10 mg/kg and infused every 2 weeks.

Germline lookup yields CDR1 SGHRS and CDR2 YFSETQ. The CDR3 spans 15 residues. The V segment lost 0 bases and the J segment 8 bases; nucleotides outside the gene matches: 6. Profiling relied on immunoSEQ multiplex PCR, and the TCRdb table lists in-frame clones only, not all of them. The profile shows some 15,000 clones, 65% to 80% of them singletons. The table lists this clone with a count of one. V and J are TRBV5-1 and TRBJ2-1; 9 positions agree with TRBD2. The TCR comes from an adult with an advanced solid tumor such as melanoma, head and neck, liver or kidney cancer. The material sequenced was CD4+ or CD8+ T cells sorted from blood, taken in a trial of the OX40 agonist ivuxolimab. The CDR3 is CASSLEVAGVDEQFF. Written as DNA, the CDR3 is TGCGCCAGCAGCTTGGAGGTAGCGGGAGTGGATGAGCAGTTCTTC.